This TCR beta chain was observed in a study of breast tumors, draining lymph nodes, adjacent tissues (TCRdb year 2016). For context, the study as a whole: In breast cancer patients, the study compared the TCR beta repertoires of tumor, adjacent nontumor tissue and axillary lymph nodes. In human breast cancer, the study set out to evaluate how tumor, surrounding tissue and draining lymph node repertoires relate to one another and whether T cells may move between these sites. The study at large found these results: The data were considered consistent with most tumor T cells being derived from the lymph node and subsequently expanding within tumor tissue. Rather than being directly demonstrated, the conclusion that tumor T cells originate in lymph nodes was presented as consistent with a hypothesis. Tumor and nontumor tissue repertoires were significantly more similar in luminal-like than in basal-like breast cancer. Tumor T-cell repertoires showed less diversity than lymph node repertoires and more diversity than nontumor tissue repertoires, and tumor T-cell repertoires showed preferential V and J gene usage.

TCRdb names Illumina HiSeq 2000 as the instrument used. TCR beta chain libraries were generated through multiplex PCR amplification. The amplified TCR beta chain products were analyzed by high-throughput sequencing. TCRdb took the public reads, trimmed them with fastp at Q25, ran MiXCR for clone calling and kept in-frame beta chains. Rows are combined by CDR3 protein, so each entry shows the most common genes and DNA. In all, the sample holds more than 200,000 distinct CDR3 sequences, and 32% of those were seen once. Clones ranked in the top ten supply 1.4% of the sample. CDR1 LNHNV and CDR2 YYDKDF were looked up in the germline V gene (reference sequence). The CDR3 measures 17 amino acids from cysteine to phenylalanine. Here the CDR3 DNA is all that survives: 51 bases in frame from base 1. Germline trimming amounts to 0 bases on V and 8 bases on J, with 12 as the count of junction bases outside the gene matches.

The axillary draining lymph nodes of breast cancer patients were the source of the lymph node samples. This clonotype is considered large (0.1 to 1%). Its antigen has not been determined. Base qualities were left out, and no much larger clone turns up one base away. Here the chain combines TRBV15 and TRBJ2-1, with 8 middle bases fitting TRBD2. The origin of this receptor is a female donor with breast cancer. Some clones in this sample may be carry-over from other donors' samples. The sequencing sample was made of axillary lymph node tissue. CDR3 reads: CATSRDDGGLDRDEQFF. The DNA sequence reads TGTGCCACCAGCAGAGACGATGGGGGACTAGATCGCGATGAGCAGTTCTTC. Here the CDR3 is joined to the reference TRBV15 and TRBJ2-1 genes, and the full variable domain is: DAMVIQNPRYQVTQFGKPVTLSCSQTLNHNVMYWYQQKSSQAPKLLFHYYDKDFNNEADTPDNFQSRRPNTSFCFLDIRSPGLGDTAMYLCATSRDDGGLDRDEQFFGPGTRLTVL.